In this sample, the clone carrying this T cell receptor beta chain turned up once. The antigen remains unidentified. Vbeta (60) and Jbeta (13) primers were used in the PCR. Authors' methods: Roughly 12 million shared chains were among tens of millions of unique TCR beta chains counted in a later analysis. TCRdb's table, derived via immunoSEQ multiplex PCR, lists solely in-frame clones and lacks some. From that table come the V and J calls and clone size; the DNA was used to work out D and trimming. This table holds 100,000 or so clones, 60% to 85% found once. The sample belongs to a study of cytomegalovirus exposure and HLA in healthy donors. The CDR3 loop spans 14 amino acids. Germline-derived CDR1 and CDR2 are MNHEY and SVGAGI. V was shortened by 8 bases and J by 1 base, with 14 bases between the two germline ends. The study, taken as a whole, reports: Productive status was seen about 90% or about 30% of the time for most TCR beta V segments in an earlier analysis.

The rearrangement links TRBV6-5 to TRBJ1-1; D is unresolved. The source is a woman in her thirties or forties in good health and CMV-seropositive. What was sequenced was PBMCs. CDR3 sequence: CASCSGSTNTEAFF. In nucleotides, the CDR3 is TGTGCCAGCTGCTCAGGCTCCACGAACACTGAAGCTTTCTTT.